This T cell receptor (beta chain) was identified during a study of shared clonotypes between healthy human individuals. Whole-study findings and limits: Larger estimated richness was generally seen in naive subsets than in memory subsets.

Every subset's genomic DNA went evenly onto several immunoSEQ plates. Sorted-subset replicate PCRs used about 0.2 ug of genomic DNA. This amount corresponded to approximately 30,000 T cell genomes. Sequencing used immunoSEQ multiplex PCR; TCRdb keeps in-frame clones, though not all of them. The sample includes 1.5 million to 2.5 million clones, about 95% of them seen just once. About this clone: What it recognizes is unknown. Other nucleotide sequences in the sample specify the same CDR3.

CD8 cells regarded as naive lacked CD45RO, were positively chosen for CCR7, and omitted terminally differentiated effector memory CD45RA+ cells. Healthy HIV-negative adults without recent acute infections or vaccinations served as donors. The sequenced sample was naive CD8+ T cells sorted from blood. The clonotype comes from a man between 18 and 29 years old in good health.

CDR3 coding DNA: TGTGCCAGCAGTTATGGGCAGGGTTTAGAGCAGTACTTC. As protein: CASSYGQGLEQYF. The chain couples TRBV6-5 to TRBJ2-7, with D possibly being TRBD1 (5 bases). Trimming cost V 3 bases and J 7 bases, with 13 bases left between them. This CDR3 has 13 amino acids. CDR1 MNHEY and CDR2 SVGAGI come from the germline V gene.